The 9 T cell receptor beta chains below all came from one sample that was sequenced in a study of OX40 agonist ivuxolimab in advanced cancers. Produced via immunoSEQ multiplex PCR; TCRdb's table is partial and in-frame only. The sample lists about 34,000 clones, roughly 80% occurring once. The material was CD4+ or CD8+ T cells sorted from blood, obtained in a trial of the OX40 agonist ivuxolimab. All receptors derive from an adult with an advanced solid tumor such as melanoma, head and neck, liver or kidney cancer.

This clone was detected only a few times. This chain links TRBV10-1 with TRBJ2-1; D remains ambiguous. The ends were cut back, 2 bases at V and 4 bases at J, with 9 bases in the middle. Germline V CDR1 and CDR2: WNHNN, SYGVQD (reference sequence). The CDR3 totals 14 residues. The CDR3 nucleotides read TGCGCCAGCAGTGAGCGTAAGGTGTACAATGAGCAGTTCTTC. Its translation is CASSERKVYNEQFF.

This clone is large (0.1 to 1%) by share. This chain connects TRBV5-5 to TRBJ1-2; D is unresolved. The germline CDR1 and CDR2 sequences are SGHKS and YYEKEE (reference sequence). Trimming removed 6 bases from V and 0 bases from J, with 9 bases in between. The length of the CDR3 is 13 residues. Here the CDR3 reads CASTLGANYGYTF. DNA of the CDR3: TGTGCCAGCACTCTGGGAGCTAACTATGGCTACACCTTC.

V gene TRBV28 combines with J gene TRBJ1-1; 10 nucleotides match TRBD1. Germline V gives CDR1 MDHEN, CDR2 SYDVKM. The length of the CDR3 is 15 residues. The trim removed 4 bases at V and 4 bases at J, leaving 6 bases unmatched. The CDR3 sequence is CASSSPGQGGTEAFF. CDR3 bases: TGTGCCAGCAGTTCTCCCGGACAGGGGGGCACTGAAGCTTTCTTT.

The CDR3 sequence is CASSKNYWKRGVYEQYF. CDR3 sequence (DNA): TGTGCCAGCAGCAAGAATTATTGGAAGCGGGGGGTCTACGAGCAGTACTTC. This chain connects TRBV21-1 to TRBJ2-7; TRBD2 is the table's D call and was not checked against the DNA. TRBV21-1 has pseudogene status. This CDR3 has 17 amino acids.

This clone was detected only a few times. The gene calls are TRBV7-2 and TRBJ1-3; tentatively, D is TRBD1 (5 bases). This CDR3 comprises 14 residues. V was trimmed by 1 base and J by 4 bases, leaving 8 bases between them. Per the germline V gene, CDR1 is SGHTA and CDR2 is FQGNSA. The CDR3 coding sequence is TGTGCCAGCAGCTTAGGGTCAGGGGGAAACACCATATATTTT. Its protein is CASSLGSGGNTIYF.

The V call is TRBV28, the J call TRBJ1-5, with 7 positions matching TRBD1. CDR3 length equals 15 residues. Germline CDR1 reads MDHEN; CDR2 reads SYDVKM. V was pared by 1 base and J by 4 bases, with 4 bases of the junction left unmatched. In DNA form, the CDR3 reads TGTGCCAGCAGTTTATACCGGACAGGAAATCAGCCCCAGCATTTT. Translated: CASSLYRTGNQPQHF.

The chain has TRBV29-1 and TRBJ2-5; 13 bases align to TRBD2. The J segment lost 7 bases and the V segment lost 7 bases, leaving 6 bases of the junction unmatched. The CDR3 loop spans 13 amino acids. Germline loops: CDR1 SQVTM, CDR2 ANQGSEA. DNA of the CDR3: TGCAGCGAGGGACTAGCGGGGACCGGGACCCAGTACTTC. This translates into CSEGLAGTGTQYF.

The rearrangement links TRBV19 to TRBJ1-1; D not resolved. The CDR3 runs to 15 residues. Germline values: CDR1 LNHDA, CDR2 SQIVND (reference sequence). Trimming removed 5 bases from V and 4 bases from J, with 17 bases in between. CDR3 in DNA: TGTGCCAGTAGTGACCCGGGAGGTAAGAGCACTGAAGCTTTCTTT. Translating it yields CASSDPGGKSTEAFF.

The V gene is TRBV23-1, the J gene TRBJ1-1, with a weak D call TRBD1 (5 bases). TRBV23-1 has ORF status, its function being uncertain. The V end was cut by 6 bases, the J end by 4 bases, with 24 bases between. The CDR3 runs to 17 residues. The CDR3, as DNA: TGCGCCAGCAGGGGGGGGGACCTTAAGTTAAGGGGCACTGAAGCTTTCTTT. This encodes CASRGGDLKLRGTEAFF.